What follows is one T cell receptor beta chain and its context. Its specificity is unknown. This CDR3 is built from 16 residues. The germline V gene has CDR1 LNHDA and CDR2 SQIVND (reference sequence). Losses at the gene ends were 3 bases for V and 4 bases for J; bases not matched to a gene: 5. The source of the sample is a study of graft-versus-host responses after intestinal transplantation. Study summary: Tacrolimus plus steroids were given to all recipients for approximately three years, preceded by anti-thymocyte globulin induction.

Produced via immunoSEQ multiplex PCR; TCRdb's table is partial and in-frame only. The sample contains 85,000 to 100,000 clones, 75% to 90% of which appear only once. The chain joins TRBV19 to TRBJ2-1, with TRBD2 matching 11 bases. The sequence derives from a human donor who received an intestinal transplant. This specimen consisted of unstimulated CD4+ T cells sorted from spleen or lymph node cells, obtained before intestinal transplant. CDR3 loop: CASSMWASGGYNEQFF. CDR3 sequence (DNA): TGTGCCAGTAGTATGTGGGCTAGCGGGGGGTACAATGAGCAGTTCTTC.